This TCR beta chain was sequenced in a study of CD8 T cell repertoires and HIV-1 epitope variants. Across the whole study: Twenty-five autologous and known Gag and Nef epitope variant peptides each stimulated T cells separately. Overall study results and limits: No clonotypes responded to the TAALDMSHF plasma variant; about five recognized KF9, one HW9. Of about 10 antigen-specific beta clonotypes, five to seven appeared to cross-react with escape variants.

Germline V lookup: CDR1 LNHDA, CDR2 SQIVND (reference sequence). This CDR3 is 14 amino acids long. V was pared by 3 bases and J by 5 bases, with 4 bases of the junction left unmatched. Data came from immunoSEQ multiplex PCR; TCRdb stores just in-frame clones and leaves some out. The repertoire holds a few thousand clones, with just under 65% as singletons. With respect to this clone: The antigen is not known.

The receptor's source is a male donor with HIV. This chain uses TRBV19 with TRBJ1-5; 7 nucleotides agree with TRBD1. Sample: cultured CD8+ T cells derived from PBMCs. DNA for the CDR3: TGTGCCAGTAGTATCGGGACAGCCGATCAGCCCCAGCATTTT. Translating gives CASSIGTADQPQHF.